This TCR beta chain was profiled in a study of T cells expressing NK-cell markers. Reanalyzing the 5' RACE reads, TCRdb keeps one entry per CDR3 protein, without DNA. This sample's table has 300,000 to 500,000 distinct CDR3 sequences. This CDR3 comprises 13 residues. CDR1 and CDR2 (germline): SGHRS, YFSETQ. The chain couples TRBV5-1 to TRBJ2-1; TCRdb's assignment of TRBD1 cannot be checked, as there is no DNA. The receptor was isolated from a woman in her fifties or sixties in good health. Sequencing used blood T cells: a sorted CD56 or NKG2C T cell subset, CD4+ or CD8+ T cells, or bulk PBMC T cells (not recorded which). This CDR3 is CASSLSQPGEQFF.